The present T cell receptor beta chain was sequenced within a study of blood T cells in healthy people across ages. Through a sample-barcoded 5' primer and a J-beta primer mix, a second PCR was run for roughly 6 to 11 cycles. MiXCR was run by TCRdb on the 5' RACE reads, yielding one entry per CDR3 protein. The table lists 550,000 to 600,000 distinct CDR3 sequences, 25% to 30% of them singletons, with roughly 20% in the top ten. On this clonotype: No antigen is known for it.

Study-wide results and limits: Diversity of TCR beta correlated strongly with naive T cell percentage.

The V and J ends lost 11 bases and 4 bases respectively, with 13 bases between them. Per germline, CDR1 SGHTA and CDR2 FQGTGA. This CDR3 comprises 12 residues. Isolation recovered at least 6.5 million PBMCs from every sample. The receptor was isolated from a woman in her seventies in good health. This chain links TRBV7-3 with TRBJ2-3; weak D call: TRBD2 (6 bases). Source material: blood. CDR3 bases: TGTGCCGGCGCGAGGGAGGCAGATACGCAGTATTTT. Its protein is CAGAREADTQYF.